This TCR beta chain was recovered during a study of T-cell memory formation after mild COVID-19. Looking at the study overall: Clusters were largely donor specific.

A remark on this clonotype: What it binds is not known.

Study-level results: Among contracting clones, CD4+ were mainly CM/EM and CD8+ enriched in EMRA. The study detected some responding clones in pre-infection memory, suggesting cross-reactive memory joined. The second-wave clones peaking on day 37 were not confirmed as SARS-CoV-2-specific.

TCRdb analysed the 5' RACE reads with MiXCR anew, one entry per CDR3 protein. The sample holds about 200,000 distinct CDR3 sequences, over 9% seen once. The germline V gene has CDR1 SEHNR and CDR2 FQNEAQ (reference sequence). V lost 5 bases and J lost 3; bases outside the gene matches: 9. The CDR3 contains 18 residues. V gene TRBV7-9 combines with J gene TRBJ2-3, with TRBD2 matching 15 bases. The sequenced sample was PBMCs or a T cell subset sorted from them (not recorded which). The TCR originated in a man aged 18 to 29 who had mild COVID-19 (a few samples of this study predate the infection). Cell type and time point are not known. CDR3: CASSAGLAGGLMTDTQYF. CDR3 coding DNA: TGTGCCAGCAGCGCGGGACTAGCGGGGGGCCTTATGACAGATACGCAGTATTTT.